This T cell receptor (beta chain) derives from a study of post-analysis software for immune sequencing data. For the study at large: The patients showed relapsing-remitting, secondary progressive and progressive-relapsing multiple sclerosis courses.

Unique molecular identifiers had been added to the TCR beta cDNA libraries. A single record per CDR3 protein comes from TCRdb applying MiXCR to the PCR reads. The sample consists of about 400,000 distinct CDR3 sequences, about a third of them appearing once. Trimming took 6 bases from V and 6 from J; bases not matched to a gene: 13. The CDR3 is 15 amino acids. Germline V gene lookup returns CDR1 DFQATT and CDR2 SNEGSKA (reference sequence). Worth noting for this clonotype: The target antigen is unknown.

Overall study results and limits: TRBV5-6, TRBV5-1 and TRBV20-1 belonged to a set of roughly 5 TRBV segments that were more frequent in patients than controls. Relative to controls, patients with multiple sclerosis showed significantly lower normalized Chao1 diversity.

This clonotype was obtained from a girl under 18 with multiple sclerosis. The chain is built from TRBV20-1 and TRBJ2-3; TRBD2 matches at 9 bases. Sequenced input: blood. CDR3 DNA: TGCAGTGCCCTAGCCACGCGGGGGGGCCGGGATACGCAGTATTTT. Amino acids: CSALATRGGRDTQYF.